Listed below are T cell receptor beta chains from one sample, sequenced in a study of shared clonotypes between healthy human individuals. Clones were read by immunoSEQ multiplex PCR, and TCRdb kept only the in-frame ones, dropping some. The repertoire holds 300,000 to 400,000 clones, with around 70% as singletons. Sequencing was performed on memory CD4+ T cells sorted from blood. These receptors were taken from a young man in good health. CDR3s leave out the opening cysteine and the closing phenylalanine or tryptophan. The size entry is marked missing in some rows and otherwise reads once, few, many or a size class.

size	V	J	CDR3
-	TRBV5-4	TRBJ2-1	ASSSRKGRDYNEQF
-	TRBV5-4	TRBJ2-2	ASSEKENTGELF
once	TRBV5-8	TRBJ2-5	ASSSRDRGAGETQY
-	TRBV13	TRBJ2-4	ASSPSGGKNIQY
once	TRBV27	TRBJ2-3	ASSLGDTQY
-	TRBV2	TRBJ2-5	ASKGQSAETQY
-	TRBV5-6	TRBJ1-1	ASSPGTGLREAF
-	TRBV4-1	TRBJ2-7	ASSHLLADADYEQY
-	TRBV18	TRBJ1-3	ASSPGNTIY
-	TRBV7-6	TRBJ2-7	ASSSDRDHEQY
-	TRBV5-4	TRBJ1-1	ASSLEGEGTEAF
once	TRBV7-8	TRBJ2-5	ASSLAQVTLGSQETQY
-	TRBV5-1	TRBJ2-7	ASSVGTGRPYEQY
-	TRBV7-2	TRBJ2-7	ASSPRPGDEQY
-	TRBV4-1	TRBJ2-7	ASSLTGTGEGEQY
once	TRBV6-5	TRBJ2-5	ASTHGWGYQETQY
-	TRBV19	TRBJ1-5	ASSIEGARGNQPQH
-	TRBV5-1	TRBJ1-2	ASRIIQGAPTVD
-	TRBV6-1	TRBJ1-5	ASRDSNQPQH
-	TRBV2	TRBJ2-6	ASRRQGTSGANVLT
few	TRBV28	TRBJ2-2	ASRGNTGELF
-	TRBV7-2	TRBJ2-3	ASSSQDGRTDTQY
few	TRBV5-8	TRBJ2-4	ASSGGPLAGGAGPKNIQY
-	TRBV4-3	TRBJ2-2	ASSQEARGTGELF
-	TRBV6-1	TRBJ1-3	ASSGTAEPGNTIY
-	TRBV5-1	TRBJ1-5	ASSLTGGAFQPQH
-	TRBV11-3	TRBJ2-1	ASSSPEGGQQF
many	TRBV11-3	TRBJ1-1	ASSPGQGSAF
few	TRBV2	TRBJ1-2	ASRRTGSNYGYT
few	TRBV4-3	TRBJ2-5	ASSQSSYEKETQY
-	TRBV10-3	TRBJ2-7	AISGQNLYEQY
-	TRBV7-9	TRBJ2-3	ASSPRPILAGGKEDTQY
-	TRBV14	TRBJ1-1	ASSQFTGVTEAF
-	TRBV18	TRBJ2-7	ASSPRRGVDHEQY
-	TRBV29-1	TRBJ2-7	SVMTMPYEQY
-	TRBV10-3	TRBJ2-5	AISESTRLTSGRARETQY
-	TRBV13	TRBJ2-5	ASSRRTSKETQY
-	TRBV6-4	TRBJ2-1	ASSTGLAGYNEQF
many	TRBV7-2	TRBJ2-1	ASSLGQNNEQF
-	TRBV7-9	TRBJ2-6	ASSLVVSGANVLT
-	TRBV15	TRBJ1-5	ATSRDVHQPQH
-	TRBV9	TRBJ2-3	ASSPGRDTQY
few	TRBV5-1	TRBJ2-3	ASSWARQALDWGTDTQY
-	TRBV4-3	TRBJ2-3	ASSNRLAGTRSTDTQY
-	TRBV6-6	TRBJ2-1	ASSYSARSEYNEQF
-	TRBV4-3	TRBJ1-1	ASSQLGEHTEAF
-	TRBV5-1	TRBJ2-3	ASSLVRALSTDTQY
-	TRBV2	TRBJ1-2	ASSEDQDYGYT